The source of this T cell receptor (beta chain) is a study of shared clonotypes between healthy human individuals. Partitioning of CD4+ cells yielded a CD45RA+ naive subset and a CD45RA-negative memory subset. For every subset, genomic DNA was evenly distributed across several immunoSEQ plates. The protocol was immunoSEQ multiplex PCR, while the TCRdb copy is restricted to in-frame clones and leaves out a portion. This table holds about 2 million clones, over 85% found once. The sequenced sample was naive CD4+ T cells sorted from blood. Noted subset: CD45RA+ positively selected. The source of this sequence is a man younger than 35 in good health.

CDR3 coding DNA: TGTGCCACCACCGGAGGCGGGTTGAACACTGAAGCTTTCTTT. Its translation: CATTGGGLNTEAFF. V usage is TRBV10-3 and J usage is TRBJ1-1; D call uncertain. Germline CDR1 reads ENHRY; CDR2 reads SYGVKD. The CDR3 is 14 residues long. V lost 10 bases and J 0 bases, leaving 15 bases between the germline ends.